This TCR beta chain was identified during a study of tumor-infiltrating lymphocytes in primary liver carcinoma. Study-wide findings and caveats: The study found tumor-adjacent and tumor-blood pairs overlapped less than tumor region pairs.

The source material, 20-30 mg of unsorted bulk tissue, was used to co-extract RNA and DNA. Chronic HBV infection was present in the patients, who were treatment-naive. Tumors were each sampled at five separate regions. A primer in the constant region served to generate TCR beta cDNA from roughly 550 ng of total RNA. Researchers made the TCR beta libraries by running three nested multiplex PCR rounds with slightly modified ARM-PCR. A C-beta reverse primer and TRBV1-TRBV30 forward primers served in each of the first two PCR rounds, at about 10 cycles apiece. Using its own MiXCR run on the multiplex PCR reads, TCRdb lists one record per CDR3 protein. In the table there are approximately 20,000 distinct CDR3 sequences, over 75% of which are singletons. Per germline, CDR1 MNHNS and CDR2 SASEGT. CDR3 size: 19 residues. Turning to this clonotype: Its specificity is not known. One junction end does not reproduce the germline sequence, and a read error may be involved.

This TCR was sampled from a young woman with primary liver carcinoma and hepatitis B virus infection. The specimen was liver tumor tissue from sampling region 1. As to subset: tumor region T1, superior pole. The chain employs TRBV6-1 and TRBJ2-2, with D perhaps assigned TRBD1 or TRBD2 (6 bases each). CDR3 bases: TGTGCAAGCAGTGAAACCCTTCCCGGGGGCGCCGAGAACACCTGGGAGTTGTTTTTT. This codes for CASSETLPGGAENTWELFF.